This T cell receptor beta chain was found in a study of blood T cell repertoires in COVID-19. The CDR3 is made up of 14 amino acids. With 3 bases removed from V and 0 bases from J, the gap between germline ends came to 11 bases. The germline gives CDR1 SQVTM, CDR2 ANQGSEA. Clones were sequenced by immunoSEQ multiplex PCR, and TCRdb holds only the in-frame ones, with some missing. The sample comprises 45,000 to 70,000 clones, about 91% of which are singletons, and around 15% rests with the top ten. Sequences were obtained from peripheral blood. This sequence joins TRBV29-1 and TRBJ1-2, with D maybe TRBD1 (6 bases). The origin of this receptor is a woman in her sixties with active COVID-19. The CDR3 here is CSVDRQGTNYGYTF. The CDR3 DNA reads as TGCAGCGTTGATCGGCAGGGGACTAACTATGGCTACACCTTC.